Described below is a single T cell receptor beta chain sequence and its context. This clone has only a few counts. No antigen is known for it. No much larger clone is present one base from it, and per-base qualities are unavailable. A MiSeq instrument was used for deep resolution sequencing, which targeted depths ranging from 1 in 1 million up to 1 in 200,000 T cells, with coverage averaging 10x for each clonotype. The immunoSEQ hsTCRB Kit was used to generate TCR beta libraries. Processing in the source paper ran as follows. ImmunoSEQ Data Assistant and ImmunoSEQ Analyzer were used for data analysis, and V, D and J genes were assigned according to IMGT definitions. Clonality was computed as one minus normalized Shannon entropy of productive rearrangement frequencies, ranging from 0 to 1. Only overrepresented clonotypes making up at least 0.05% of each patient's repertoire were included in the public clonotype analysis. Roughly 12 age-matched healthy donor repertoires from immuneACCESS were used as controls for clonality. TCRdb limited this immuneACCESS table to in-frame rearrangements with V and J called. A share of clones is missing; checked studies link under half to unresolved V genes, and the rest is unexplained. V and J calls and clone size are copied from that table; D and trimming were computed from the DNA. This sample gives 20,000 to 30,000 clones in total; more than 65% of them show up just once. The ten largest clonotypes hold under 50% of the sample.

This entry belongs to a study of cytotoxic CD8 clonotypes in ibrutinib-treated CLL (dated by TCRdb to the early 2020s). Regarding the research as a whole: The cohort included some 14 treatment-naive and about a dozen relapsed/refractory patients; roughly 17 were IGHV unmutated. Partial responses were observed in 24 patients and complete responses in 2; after a median follow-up of around 64 months, remission was maintained in 14 patients and progression was observed in around twelve. Response samples were obtained after a median of roughly 13 months of treatment, with a range of roughly 6 to 40 months. An average of 255,043 productive templates and about 100,000 productive rearrangements was obtained per sample. Longitudinal samples were obtainable from about 30% of the roughly 90 participants in the trial. Cryopreserved peripheral blood mononuclear cells were collected before treatment, at response, and at either disease progression or sustained remission. Every remission and progressive disease sample was obtained while ibrutinib was still being received by the patients. The paper's findings and limits, for the study overall: Public clonotypes were rare and either shrank or stayed stable during treatment, and the rise in clonality at ibrutinib response reflected expansion of private clonotypes. Sampling times were not matched between patients in sustained remission and patients whose disease was progressing, and lymph node repertoires were not examined. An increase in clonality was observed at ibrutinib response, with clonality remaining stable during sustained remission and falling back toward baseline at progression. At baseline, clonality was higher than in age-matched healthy donors and showed a strong correlation with circulating CD8+ T-cell counts.

The intended sense of this specimen's time point label: approximately twelve months on ibrutinib. For TCR beta library preparation, 1.5 to 2 micrograms of genomic DNA were extracted from the cryopreserved PBMCs. Longitudinal blood samples from CLL patients on ibrutinib monotherapy were analyzed using high-throughput TCR beta sequencing. Patients were enrolled in a phase 2 open-label single-center ibrutinib monotherapy trial. There are 14 amino acids in the CDR3, from cysteine to phenylalanine inclusive. The kept DNA is CDR3 alone, 42 bases in frame from the first base. The germline V gene provides CDR1 SGHVS and CDR2 FQNEAQ. V is cut back by 3 bases and J by 6 bases, with 6 bases in the junction unmatched.

This TCR came from a human donor with chronic lymphocytic leukemia. The material was PBMCs, obtained after 12 months of ibrutinib treatment. The sequence links TRBV7-8 to TRBJ2-3; 7 bases in between match TRBD2. CDR3 region: CASSLERGSDTQYF. The DNA reads TGTGCCAGCAGCTTGGAGCGGGGATCGGATACGCAGTATTTT.